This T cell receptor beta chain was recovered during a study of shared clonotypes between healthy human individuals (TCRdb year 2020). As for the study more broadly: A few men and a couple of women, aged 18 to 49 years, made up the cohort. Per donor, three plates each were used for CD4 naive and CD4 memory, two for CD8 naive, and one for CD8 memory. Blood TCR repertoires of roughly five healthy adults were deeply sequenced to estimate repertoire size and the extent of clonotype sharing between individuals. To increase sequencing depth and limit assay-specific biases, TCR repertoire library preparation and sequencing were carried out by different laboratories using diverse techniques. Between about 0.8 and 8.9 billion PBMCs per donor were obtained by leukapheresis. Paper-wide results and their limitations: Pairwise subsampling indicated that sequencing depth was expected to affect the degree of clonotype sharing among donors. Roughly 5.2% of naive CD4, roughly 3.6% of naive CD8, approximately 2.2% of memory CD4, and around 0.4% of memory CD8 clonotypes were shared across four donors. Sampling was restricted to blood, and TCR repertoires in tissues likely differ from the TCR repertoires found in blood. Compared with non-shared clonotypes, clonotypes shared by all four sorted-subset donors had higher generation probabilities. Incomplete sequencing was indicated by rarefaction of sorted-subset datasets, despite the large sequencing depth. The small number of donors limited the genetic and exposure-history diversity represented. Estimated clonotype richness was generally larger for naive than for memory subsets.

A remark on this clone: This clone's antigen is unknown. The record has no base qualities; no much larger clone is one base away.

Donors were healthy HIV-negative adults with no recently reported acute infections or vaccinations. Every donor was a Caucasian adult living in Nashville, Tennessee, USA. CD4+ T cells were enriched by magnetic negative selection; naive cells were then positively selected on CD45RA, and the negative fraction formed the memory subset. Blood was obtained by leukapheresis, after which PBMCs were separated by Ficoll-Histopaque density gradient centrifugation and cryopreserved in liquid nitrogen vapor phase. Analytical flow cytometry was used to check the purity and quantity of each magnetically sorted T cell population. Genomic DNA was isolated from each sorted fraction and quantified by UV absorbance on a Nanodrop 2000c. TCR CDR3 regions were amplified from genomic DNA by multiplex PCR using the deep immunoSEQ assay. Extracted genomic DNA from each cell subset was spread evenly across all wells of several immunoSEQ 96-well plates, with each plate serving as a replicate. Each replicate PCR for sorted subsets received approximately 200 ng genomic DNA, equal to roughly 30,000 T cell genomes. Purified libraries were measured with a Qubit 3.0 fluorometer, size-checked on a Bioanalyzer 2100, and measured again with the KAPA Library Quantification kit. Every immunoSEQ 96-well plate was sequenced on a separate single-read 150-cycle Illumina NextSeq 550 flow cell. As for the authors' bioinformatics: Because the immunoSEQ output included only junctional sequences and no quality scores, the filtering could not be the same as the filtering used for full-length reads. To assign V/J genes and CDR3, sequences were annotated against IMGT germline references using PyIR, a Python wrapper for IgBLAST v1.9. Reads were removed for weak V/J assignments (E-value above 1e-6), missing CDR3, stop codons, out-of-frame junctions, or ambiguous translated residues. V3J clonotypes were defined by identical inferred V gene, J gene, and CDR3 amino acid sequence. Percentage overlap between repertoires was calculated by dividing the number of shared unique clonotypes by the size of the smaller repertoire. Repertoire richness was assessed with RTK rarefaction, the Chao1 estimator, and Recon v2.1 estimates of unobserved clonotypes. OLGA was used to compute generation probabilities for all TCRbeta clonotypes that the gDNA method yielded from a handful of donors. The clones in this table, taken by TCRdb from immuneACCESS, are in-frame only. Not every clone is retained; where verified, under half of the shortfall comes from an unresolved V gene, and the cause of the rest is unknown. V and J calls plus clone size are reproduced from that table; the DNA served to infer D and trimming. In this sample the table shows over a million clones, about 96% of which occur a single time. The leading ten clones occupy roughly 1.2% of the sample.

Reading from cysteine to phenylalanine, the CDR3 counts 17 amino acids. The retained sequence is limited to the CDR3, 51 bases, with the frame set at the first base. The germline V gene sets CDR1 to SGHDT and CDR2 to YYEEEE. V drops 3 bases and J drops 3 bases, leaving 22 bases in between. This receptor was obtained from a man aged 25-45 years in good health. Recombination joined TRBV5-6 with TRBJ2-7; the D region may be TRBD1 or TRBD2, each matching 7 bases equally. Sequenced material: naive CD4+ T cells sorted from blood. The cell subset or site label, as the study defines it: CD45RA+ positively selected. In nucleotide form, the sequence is TGTGCCAGCAGCTCATGGAGCGGGACAGTACTAAACTACGAGCAGTACTTC. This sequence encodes CASSSWSGTVLNYEQYF.